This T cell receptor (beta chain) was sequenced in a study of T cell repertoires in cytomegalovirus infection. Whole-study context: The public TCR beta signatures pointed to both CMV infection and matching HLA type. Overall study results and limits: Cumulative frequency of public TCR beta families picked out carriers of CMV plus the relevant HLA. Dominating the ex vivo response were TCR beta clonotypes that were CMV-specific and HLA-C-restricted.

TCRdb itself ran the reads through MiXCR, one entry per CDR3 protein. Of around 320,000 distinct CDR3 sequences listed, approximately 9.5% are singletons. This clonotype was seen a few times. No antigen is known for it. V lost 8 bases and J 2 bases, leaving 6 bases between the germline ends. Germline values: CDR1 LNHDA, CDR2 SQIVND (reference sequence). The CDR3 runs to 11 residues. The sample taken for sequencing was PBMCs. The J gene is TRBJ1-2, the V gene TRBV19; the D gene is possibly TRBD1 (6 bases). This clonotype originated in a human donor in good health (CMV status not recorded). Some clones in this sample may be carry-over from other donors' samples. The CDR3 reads CASGQNYGYTF. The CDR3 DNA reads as TGTGCCAGTGGACAGAACTATGGCTACACCTTC.